Listed below are T cell receptor beta chains from one sample, sequenced in a study of spatial heterogeneity in lung cancer. TCRdb re-derived calls from the 5' RACE reads in MiXCR, one entry per CDR3 protein. The sample consists of some 7,800 distinct CDR3 sequences, 7.5% to 10% of them appearing once. Sequenced material: PBMCs, taken at surgery. All receptors derive from a male donor with early-stage non-small cell lung cancer. Each CDR3 is given with its conserved first and last residue. D genes are given only for firm matches. Size tells how often a clone was seen (once, few, many) or the class of an expanded clone, and some rows leave it out.

.,many,TRBV15,TRBJ2-7,CATSRAGKSYEQYF,TGTGCCACCAGCAGAGCAGGAAAATCCTACGAGCAGTACTTC
.,many,TRBV24-1,TRBJ2-2,CATTGTTTGELFF,TGTGCCACAACCGGGACAACCACCGGGGAGCTGTTTTTT
.,many,TRBV11-1,TRBJ2-5,CASSKDDETQYF,TGTGCCAGCAGCAAGGACGATGAGACCCAGTACTTC
TRBD1,many,TRBV5-1,TRBJ1-2,CASSLLGQEQGYTF,TGCGCCAGCAGCTTGTTGGGACAGGAACAGGGCTACACCTTC
.,.,TRBV5-1,TRBJ2-2,CASSLRQDTGELFF,TGCGCCAGCAGCTTGAGACAGGATACCGGGGAGCTGTTTTTT
.,many,TRBV20-1,TRBJ1-1,CSARKSGVNAEAFF,TGCAGTGCTCGCAAGTCAGGGGTGAACGCTGAAGCTTTCTTT
TRBD2,few,TRBV2,TRBJ2-7,CASSEGSGRDEQYF,TGTGCCAGCAGTGAAGGCTCGGGGAGGGACGAGCAGTACTTC
.,many,TRBV29-1,TRBJ2-1,CSVRHGHEQFF,TGCAGCGTTCGACATGGCCATGAGCAGTTCTTC
.,.,TRBV5-1,TRBJ2-7,CASSLAGILAYEQYF,TGCGCCAGCAGCTTGGCGGGAATTTTGGCTTACGAGCAGTACTTC
TRBD2,many,TRBV11-2,TRBJ2-3,CASSFSGRADTDTQYF,TGTGCCAGCAGCTTTAGCGGGAGGGCCGACACAGATACGCAGTATTTT
.,many,TRBV27,TRBJ2-6,CASGRPGANVLTF,TGTGCCAGCGGGAGGCCTGGGGCCAACGTCCTGACTTTC
.,many,TRBV7-2,TRBJ2-5,CASSLQDGLGETQYF,TGTGCCAGCAGCTTACAAGACGGCTTGGGGGAGACCCAGTACTTC
TRBD2,many,TRBV6-6,TRBJ2-3,CASSSGLAVTDTQYF,TGTGCCAGCAGTTCGGGACTAGCGGTTACAGATACGCAGTATTTT
TRBD1,many,TRBV12-3/TRBV12-4,TRBJ1-3,CASSFRGRSGNTIYF,TGTGCCAGCAGTTTCAGGGGGCGATCTGGAAACACCATATATTTT
.,many,TRBV5-4,TRBJ2-7,CASSFSGSLSYEQYF,TGTGCCAGCAGCTTCAGCGGAAGCCTCTCCTACGAGCAGTACTTC
TRBD2,many,TRBV28,TRBJ2-1,CASSFGPGLARHEQFF,TGTGCCAGCAGTTTCGGGCCGGGACTAGCTAGGCATGAGCAGTTCTTC
.,.,TRBV9,TRBJ2-6,CASSGISGANVLTF,TGTGCCAGCAGCGGGATCTCTGGGGCCAACGTCCTGACTTTC
.,many,TRBV2,TRBJ1-5,CASSGEQNQPQHF,TGTGCCAGCAGTGGAGAGCAAAATCAGCCCCAGCATTTT
.,many,TRBV18,TRBJ2-5,CASSLLSAGTQETQYF,TGTGCCAGCTCACTACTGAGCGCAGGCACCCAAGAGACCCAGTACTTC
TRBD1,medium-sized,TRBV2,TRBJ2-5,CASISTGVVETQYF,TGTGCCAGCATCTCAACAGGGGTCGTGGAGACCCAGTACTTC
.,medium-sized,TRBV30,TRBJ2-3,CAWERADTQYF,TGTGCCTGGGAGAGGGCTGATACGCAGTATTTT
.,few,TRBV27,TRBJ2-7,CASSLSNAGWENEQYF,TGTGCCAGCAGTTTATCGAATGCGGGGTGGGAAAACGAGCAGTACTTC
.,many,TRBV20-1,TRBJ1-1,CSEQGALNTEAFF,TGCAGTGAACAGGGAGCATTGAACACTGAAGCTTTCTTT
TRBD1,.,TRBV30,TRBJ2-3,CAWTRTGGLDTQYF,TGTGCCTGGACCCGGACAGGGGGTTTAGATACGCAGTATTTT
TRBD2,many,TRBV10-2,TRBJ2-1,CASRDTGLAGGNEQFF,TGCGCCAGCAGAGATACGGGACTAGCGGGAGGGAATGAGCAGTTCTTC
.,.,TRBV28,TRBJ2-7,CASSLWLAEQYF,TGTGCCAGCAGTTTATGGCTAGCCGAGCAGTACTTC
TRBD1,.,TRBV20-1,TRBJ2-7,CSASPGTGGDEQYF,TGCAGTGCTAGCCCCGGGACAGGGGGCGACGAGCAGTACTTC
TRBD2,many,TRBV2,TRBJ2-3,CASSERVAGARDTQYF,TGTGCCAGCAGTGAAAGGGTAGCGGGGGCTCGAGATACGCAGTATTTT
.,many,TRBV5-1,TRBJ1-1,CASSAGAGGTEAFF,TGCGCCAGCAGCGCCGGGGCCGGGGGCACTGAAGCTTTCTTT
TRBD2,many,TRBV5-1,TRBJ2-3,CASSLEASGSTDTQYF,TGCGCCAGCAGCTTGGAGGCTAGCGGGAGCACAGATACGCAGTATTTT
.,.,TRBV2,TRBJ2-7,CASSGVSQYF,TGTGCCAGCAGTGGGGTTAGTCAGTACTTC
.,many,TRBV10-3,TRBJ2-1,CAITDYSGQEYNEQFF,TGTGCCATCACTGATTATTCGGGACAAGAGTACAATGAGCAGTTCTTC
.,medium-sized,TRBV29-1,TRBJ1-2,CSASASSNYGYTF,TGCAGCGCCTCAGCTAGCTCTAACTATGGCTACACCTTC
.,.,TRBV12-3/TRBV12-4,TRBJ2-3,CASFTGSTDTQYF,TGTGCCAGCTTCACCGGGAGCACAGATACGCAGTATTTT
.,many,TRBV7-9,TRBJ2-2,CASTPGLLGELFF,TGTGCCAGCACCCCGGGCCTCTTAGGGGAGCTGTTTTTT
.,many,TRBV10-3,TRBJ1-6,CAMRQDSYNSPLHF,TGTGCCATGAGACAGGACTCCTATAATTCACCCCTCCACTTT
.,many,TRBV12-3/TRBV12-4,TRBJ2-7,CASLPAGGSYEQYF,TGTGCCAGCCTTCCGGCGGGCGGCTCCTACGAGCAGTACTTC
.,many,TRBV25-1,TRBJ1-1,CASSEYGGPAFF,TGTGCCAGCAGTGAATATGGGGGTCCGGCTTTCTTT
.,medium-sized,TRBV29-1,TRBJ2-3,CSVVGGRGTDTQYF,TGCAGCGTTGTTGGTGGCAGGGGCACAGATACGCAGTATTTT
.,many,TRBV20-1,TRBJ1-4,CSAFRGGDEKLFF,TGCAGTGCTTTCAGGGGAGGGGATGAAAAACTGTTTTTT
.,many,TRBV12-3/TRBV12-4,TRBJ2-1,CASSSYRTANEQFF,TGTGCCAGCAGTTCGTACAGGACAGCAAATGAGCAGTTCTTC